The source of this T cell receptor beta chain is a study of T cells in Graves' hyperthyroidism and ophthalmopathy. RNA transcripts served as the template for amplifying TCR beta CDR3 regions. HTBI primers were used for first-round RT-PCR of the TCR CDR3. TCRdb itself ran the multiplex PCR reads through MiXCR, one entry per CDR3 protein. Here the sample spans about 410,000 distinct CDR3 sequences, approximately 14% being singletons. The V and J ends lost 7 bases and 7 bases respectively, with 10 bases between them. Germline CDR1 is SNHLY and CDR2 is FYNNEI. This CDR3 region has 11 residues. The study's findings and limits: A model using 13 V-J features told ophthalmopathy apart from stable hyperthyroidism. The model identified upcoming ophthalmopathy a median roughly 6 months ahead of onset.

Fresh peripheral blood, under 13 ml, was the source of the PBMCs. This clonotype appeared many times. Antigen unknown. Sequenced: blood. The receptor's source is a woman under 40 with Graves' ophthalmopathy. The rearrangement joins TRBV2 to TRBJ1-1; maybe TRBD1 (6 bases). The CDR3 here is CASTETGEAFF. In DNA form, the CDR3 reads TGTGCCAGCACCGAGACAGGTGAAGCTTTCTTT. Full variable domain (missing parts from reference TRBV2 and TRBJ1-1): EPEVTQTPSHQVTQMGQEVILRCVPISNHLYFYWYRQILGQKVEFLVSFYNNEISEKSEIFDDQFSVERPDGSNFTLKIRSTKLEDSAMYFCASTETGEAFFGQGTRLTVV.